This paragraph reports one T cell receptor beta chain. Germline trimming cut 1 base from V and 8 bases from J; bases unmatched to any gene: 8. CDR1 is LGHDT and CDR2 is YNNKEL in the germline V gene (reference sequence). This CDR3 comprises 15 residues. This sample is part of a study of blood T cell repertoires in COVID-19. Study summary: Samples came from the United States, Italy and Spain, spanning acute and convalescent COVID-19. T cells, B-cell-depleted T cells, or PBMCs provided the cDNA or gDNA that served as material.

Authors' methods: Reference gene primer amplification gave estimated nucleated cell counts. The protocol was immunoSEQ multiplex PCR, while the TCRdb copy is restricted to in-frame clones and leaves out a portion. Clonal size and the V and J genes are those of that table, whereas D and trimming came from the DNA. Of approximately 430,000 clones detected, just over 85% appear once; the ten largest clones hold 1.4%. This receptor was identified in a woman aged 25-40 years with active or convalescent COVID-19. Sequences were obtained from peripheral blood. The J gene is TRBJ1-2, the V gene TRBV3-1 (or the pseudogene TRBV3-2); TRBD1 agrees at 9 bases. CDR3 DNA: TGTGCCAGCAGCCAAGCCCCACAGGGGGCGCACGGCTACACCTTC. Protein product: CASSQAPQGAHGYTF.